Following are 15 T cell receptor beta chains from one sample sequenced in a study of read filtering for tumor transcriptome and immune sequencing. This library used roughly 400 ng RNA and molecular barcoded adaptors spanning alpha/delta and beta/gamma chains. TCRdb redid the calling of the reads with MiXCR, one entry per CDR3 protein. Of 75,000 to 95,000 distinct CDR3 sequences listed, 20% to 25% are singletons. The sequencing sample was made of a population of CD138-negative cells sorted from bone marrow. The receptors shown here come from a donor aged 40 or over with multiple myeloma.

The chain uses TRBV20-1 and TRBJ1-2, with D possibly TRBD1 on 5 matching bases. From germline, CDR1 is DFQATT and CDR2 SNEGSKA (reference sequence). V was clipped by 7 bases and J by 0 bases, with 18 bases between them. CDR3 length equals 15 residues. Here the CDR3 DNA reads TGCAGTGGAGGGGAAACGTGGGGTCCTAACTATGGCTACACCTTC. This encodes CSGGETWGPNYGYTF.

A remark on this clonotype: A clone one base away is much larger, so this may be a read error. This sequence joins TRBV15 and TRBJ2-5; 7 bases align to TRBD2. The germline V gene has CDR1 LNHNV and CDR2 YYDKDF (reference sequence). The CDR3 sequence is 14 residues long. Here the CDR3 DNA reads TGTGCCACCAGCAGGGAGCTAGCGCGGGAGACCCGGTACTTC. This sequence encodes CATSRELARETRYF.

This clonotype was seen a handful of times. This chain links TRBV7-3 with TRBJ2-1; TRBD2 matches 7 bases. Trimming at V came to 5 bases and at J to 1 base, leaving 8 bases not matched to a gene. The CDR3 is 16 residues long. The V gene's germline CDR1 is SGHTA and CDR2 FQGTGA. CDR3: CASSPPGGTSYNEQFF. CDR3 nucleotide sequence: TGTGCCAGCAGCCCTCCCGGGGGGACTTCCTACAATGAGCAGTTCTTC.

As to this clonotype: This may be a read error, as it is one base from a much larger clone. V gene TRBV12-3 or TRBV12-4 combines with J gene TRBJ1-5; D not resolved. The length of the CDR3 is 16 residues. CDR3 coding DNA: TGTGCCAGCAGTTCCCCCTCAGGAAGAGTCAATCAGCCCCCGCATTTT. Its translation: CASSSPSGRVNQPPHF.

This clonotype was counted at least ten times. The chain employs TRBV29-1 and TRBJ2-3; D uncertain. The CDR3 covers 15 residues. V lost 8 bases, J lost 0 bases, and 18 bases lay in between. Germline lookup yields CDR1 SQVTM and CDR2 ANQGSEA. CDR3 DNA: TGCAGCTACGAAAAGATCGGACGGAGCACAGATACGCAGTATTTT. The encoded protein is CSYEKIGRSTDTQYF.

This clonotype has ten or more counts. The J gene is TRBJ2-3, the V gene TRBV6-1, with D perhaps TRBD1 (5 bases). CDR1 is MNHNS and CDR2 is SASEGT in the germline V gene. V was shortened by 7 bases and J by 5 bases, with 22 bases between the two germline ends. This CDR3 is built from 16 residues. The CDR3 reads CASTLVRGSFIDTQYF. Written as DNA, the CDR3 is TGTGCCAGCACCCTAGTTAGGGGTTCGTTCATAGATACGCAGTATTTT.

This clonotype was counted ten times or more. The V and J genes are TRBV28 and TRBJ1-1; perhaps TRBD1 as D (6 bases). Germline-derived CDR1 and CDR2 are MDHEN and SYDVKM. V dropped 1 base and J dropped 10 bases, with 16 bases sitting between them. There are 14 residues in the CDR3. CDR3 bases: TGTGCCAGCAGTTTATTTGCAGGGGCCAAAGGAGCTTTCTTT. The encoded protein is CASSLFAGAKGAFF.

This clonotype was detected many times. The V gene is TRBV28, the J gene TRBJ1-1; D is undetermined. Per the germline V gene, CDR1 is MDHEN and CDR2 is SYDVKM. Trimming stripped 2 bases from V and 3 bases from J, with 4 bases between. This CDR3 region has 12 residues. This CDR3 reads CASSLGHTEAFF. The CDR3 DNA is TGTGCCAGCAGTTTAGGCCACACTGAAGCTTTCTTT.

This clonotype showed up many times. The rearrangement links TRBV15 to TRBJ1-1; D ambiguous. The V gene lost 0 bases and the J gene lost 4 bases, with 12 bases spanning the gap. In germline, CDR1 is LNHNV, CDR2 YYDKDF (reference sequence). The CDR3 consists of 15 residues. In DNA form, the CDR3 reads TGTGCCACCAGCAGAGATCGGGGAACTGGCACTGAAGCTTTCTTT. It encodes CATSRDRGTGTEAFF. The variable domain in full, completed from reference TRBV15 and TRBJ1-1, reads DAMVIQNPRYQVTQFGKPVTLSCSQTLNHNVMYWYQQKSSQAPKLLFHYYDKDFNNEADTPDNFQSRRPNTSFCFLDIRSPGLGDTAMYLCATSRDRGTGTEAFFGQGTRLTVV.

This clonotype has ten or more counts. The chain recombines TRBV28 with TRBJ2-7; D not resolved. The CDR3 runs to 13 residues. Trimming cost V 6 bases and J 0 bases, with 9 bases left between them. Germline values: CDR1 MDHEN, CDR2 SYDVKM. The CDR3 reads CASSSGYSYEQYF. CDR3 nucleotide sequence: TGTGCCAGCAGCTCAGGATACTCCTACGAGCAGTACTTC.

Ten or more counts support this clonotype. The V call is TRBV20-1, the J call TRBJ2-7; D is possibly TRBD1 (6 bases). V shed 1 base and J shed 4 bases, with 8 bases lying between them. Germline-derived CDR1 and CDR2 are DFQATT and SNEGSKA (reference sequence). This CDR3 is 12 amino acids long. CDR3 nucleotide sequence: TGCAGTGCTAGAGGACAGGTGTACGAGCAGTACTTC. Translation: CSARGQVYEQYF.

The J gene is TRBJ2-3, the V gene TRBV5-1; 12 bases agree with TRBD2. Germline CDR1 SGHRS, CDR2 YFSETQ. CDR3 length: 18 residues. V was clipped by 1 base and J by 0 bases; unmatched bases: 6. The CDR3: CASSLKLAGGGSTDTQYF. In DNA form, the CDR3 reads TGCGCCAGCAGCTTGAAACTAGCGGGGGGCGGTAGCACAGATACGCAGTATTTT. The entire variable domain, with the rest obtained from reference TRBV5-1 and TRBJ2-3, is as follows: KAGVTQTPRYLIKTRGQQVTLSCSPISGHRSVSWYQQTPGQGLQFLFEYFSETQRNKGNFPGRFSGRQFSNSRSEMNVSTLELGDSALYLCASSLKLAGGGSTDTQYFGPGTRLTVL.

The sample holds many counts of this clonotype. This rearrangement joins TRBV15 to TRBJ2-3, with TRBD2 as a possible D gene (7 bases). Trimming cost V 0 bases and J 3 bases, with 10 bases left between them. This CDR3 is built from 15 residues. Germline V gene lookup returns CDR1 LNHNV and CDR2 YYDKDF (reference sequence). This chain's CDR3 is CATSRDRGGTDTQYF. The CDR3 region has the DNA TGTGCCACCAGCAGAGACAGGGGAGGGACAGATACGCAGTATTTT.

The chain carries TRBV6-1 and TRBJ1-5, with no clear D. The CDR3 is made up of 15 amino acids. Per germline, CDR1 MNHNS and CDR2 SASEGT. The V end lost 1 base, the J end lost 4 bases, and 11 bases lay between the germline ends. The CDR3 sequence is CASSEGFHLNQPQHF. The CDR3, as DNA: TGTGCCAGCAGTGAAGGGTTCCACCTTAATCAGCCCCAGCATTTT.

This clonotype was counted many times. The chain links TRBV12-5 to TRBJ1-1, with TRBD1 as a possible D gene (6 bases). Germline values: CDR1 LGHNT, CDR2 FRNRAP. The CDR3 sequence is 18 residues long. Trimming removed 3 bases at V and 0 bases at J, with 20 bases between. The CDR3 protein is CASGFQTTGIPMNTEAFF. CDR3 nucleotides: TGTGCTAGTGGTTTCCAAACTACAGGGATCCCAATGAACACTGAAGCTTTCTTT.